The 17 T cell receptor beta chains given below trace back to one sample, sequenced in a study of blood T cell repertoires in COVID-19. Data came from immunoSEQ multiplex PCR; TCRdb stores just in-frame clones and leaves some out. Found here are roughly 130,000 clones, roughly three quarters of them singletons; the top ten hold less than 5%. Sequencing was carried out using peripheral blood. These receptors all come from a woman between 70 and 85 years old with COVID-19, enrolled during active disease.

CDR3 nucleotides: TGTGCCAGCACCTCACAGGGGATGAACACTGAAGCTTTCTTT. Its translation: CASTSQGMNTEAFF. V usage is TRBV28 and J usage is TRBJ1-1; 7 bases are shared with TRBD1. Trimming at V came to 7 bases and at J to 0 bases, leaving 5 bases not matched to a gene. Looked up from germline, CDR1 is MDHEN and CDR2 is SYDVKM. The CDR3 loop spans 14 amino acids.

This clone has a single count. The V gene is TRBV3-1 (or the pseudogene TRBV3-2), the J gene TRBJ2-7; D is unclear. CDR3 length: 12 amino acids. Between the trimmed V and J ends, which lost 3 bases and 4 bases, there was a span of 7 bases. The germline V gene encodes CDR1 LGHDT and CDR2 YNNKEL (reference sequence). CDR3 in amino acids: CASSQALYEQYF. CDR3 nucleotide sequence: TGTGCCAGCAGCCAGGCCCTTTACGAGCAGTACTTC.

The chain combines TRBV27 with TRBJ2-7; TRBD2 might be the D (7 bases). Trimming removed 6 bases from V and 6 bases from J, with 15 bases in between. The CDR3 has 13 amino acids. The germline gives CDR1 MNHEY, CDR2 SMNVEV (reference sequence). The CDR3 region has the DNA TGTGCCAGCAGGGGGGGGGCCCTGGGCGAGCAGTACTTC. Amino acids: CASRGGALGEQYF.

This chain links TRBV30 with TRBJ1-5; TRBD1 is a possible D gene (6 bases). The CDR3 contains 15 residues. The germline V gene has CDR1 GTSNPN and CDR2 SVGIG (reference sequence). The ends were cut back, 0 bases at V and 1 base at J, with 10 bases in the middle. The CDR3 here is CAWSVTGISNQPQHF. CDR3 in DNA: TGTGCCTGGAGTGTAACAGGGATAAGCAATCAGCCCCAGCATTTT.

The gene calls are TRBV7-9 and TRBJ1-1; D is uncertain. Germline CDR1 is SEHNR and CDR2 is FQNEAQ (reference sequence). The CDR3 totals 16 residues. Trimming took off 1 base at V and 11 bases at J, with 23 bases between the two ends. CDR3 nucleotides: TGTGCCAGCAGCTTAGAAAGTCTAATACGAGTGGGAGCGGCTTTCTTT. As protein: CASSLESLIRVGAAFF.

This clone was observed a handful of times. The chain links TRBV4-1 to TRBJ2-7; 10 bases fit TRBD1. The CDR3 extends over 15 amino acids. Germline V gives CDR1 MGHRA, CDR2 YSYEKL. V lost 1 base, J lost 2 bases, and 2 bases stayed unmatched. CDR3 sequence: CASSQGTGGTYEQYF. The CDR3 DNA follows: TGCGCCAGCAGCCAAGGGACAGGGGGTACCTACGAGCAGTACTTC.

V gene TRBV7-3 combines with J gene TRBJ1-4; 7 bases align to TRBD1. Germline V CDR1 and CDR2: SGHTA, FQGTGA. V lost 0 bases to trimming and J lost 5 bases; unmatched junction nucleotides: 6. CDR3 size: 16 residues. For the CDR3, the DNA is TGTGCCAGCAGCTTAACGAGGAGACAGGGCAATGAAAAACTGTTTTTT. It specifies CASSLTRRQGNEKLFF.

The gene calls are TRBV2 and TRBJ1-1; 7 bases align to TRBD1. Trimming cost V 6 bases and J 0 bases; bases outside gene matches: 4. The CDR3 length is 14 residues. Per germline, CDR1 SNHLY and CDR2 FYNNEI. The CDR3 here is CASRGDSLNTEAFF. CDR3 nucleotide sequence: TGTGCCAGCAGGGGGGACAGCTTGAACACTGAAGCTTTCTTT.

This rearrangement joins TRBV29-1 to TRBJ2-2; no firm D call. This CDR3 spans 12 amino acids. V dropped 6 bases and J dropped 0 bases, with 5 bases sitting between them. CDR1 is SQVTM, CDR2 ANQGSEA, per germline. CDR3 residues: CSVSTNTGELFF. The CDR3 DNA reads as TGCAGCGTCAGTACGAACACCGGGGAGCTGTTTTTT.

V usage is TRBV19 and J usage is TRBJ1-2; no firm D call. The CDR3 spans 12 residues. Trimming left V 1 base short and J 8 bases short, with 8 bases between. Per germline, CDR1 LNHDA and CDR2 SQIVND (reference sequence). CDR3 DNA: TGTGCCAGTAGTATAGGGAGTGGCGGCTACACCTTC. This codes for CASSIGSGGYTF.

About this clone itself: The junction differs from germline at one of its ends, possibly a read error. The DNA of the CDR3 is TGTGCCAGCAGCCTCCAGACAGGGGGCAACGTCCTGACTTTC. It translates to CASSLQTGGNVLTF. The rearrangement links TRBV7-3 to TRBJ2-6, with 9 bases lining up with TRBD1. Germline V lookup: CDR1 SGHTA, CDR2 FQGTGA. CDR3 length: 14 amino acids.

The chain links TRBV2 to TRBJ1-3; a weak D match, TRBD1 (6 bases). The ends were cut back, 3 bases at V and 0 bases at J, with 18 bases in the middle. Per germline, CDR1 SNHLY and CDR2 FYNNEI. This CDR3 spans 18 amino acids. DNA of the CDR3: TGTGCCAGCAGTGACTTGACAGGAGCTCCGAGCTCTGGAAACACCATATATTTT. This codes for CASSDLTGAPSSGNTIYF. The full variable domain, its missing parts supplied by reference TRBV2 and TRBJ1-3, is EPEVTQTPSHQVTQMGQEVILRCVPISNHLYFYWYRQILGQKVEFLVSFYNNEISEKSEIFDDQFSVERPDGSNFTLKIRSTKLEDSAMYFCASSDLTGAPSSGNTIYFGEGSWLTVV.

In nucleotides, the CDR3 is TGTGCCAGCAGTTCATCAGGGGGCGCGGATAATTCACCCCTCCACTTT. Residues: CASSSSGGADNSPLHF. The chain has TRBV6-5 and TRBJ1-6; 8 bases match TRBD1. The germline gives CDR1 MNHEY, CDR2 SVGAGI. This CDR3 has 16 residues. The V segment lost 4 bases and the J segment 5 bases; nucleotides outside the gene matches: 7.

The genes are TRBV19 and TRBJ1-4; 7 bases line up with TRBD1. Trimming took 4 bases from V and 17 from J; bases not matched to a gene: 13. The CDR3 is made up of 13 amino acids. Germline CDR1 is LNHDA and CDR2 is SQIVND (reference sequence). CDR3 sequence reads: CASSTGRAGQAFF. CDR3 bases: TGTGCCAGTAGTACCGGAAGGGCTGGACAGGCTTTTTTT.

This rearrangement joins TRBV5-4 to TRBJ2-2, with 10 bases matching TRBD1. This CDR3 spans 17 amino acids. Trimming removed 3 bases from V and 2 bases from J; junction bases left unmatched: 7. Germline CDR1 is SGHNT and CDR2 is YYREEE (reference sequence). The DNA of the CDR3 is TGTGCCAGCAGCTCGCCGACAGGGGGCGTCAACACCGGGGAGCTGTTTTTT. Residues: CASSSPTGGVNTGELFF.

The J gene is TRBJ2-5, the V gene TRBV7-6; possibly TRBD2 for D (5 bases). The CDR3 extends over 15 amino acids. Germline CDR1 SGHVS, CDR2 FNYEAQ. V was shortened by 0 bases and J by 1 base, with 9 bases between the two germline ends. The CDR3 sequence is CASSLASGSQETQYF. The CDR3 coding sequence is TGTGCCAGCAGCTTAGCTTCGGGGTCCCAAGAGACCCAGTACTTC.

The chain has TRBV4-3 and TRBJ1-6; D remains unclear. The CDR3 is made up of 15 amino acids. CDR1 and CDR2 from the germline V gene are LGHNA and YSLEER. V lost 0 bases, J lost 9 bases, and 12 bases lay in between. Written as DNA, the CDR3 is TGCGCCAGCAGCCAAGATGCCGGGGTGGGTTCACCCCTCCACTTT. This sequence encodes CASSQDAGVGSPLHF.